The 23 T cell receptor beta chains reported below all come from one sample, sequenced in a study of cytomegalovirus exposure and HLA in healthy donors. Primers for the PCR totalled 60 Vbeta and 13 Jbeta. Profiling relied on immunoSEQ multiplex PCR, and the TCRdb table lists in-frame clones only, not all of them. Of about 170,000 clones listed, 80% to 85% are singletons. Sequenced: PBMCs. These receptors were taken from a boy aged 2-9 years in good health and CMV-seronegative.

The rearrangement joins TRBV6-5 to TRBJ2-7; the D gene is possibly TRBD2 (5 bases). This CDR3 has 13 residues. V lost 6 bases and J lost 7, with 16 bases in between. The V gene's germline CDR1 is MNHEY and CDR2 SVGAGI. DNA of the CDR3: TGTGCCAGCAGCCCGACGGGGTTACGAGAGCAGTACTTC. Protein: CASSPTGLREQYF.

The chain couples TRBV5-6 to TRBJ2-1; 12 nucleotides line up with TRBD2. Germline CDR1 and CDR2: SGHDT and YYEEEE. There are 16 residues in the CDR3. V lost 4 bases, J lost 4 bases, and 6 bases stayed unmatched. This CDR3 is CASSPRTSGDYNEQFF. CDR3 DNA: TGTGCCAGCAGCCCCAGGACTAGCGGGGATTACAATGAGCAGTTCTTC.

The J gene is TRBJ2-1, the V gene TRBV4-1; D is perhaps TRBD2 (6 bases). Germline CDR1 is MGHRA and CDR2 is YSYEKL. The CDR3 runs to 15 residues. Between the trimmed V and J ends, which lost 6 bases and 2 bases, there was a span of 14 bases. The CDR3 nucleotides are TGCGCCAGCAGTAAAATAGCGGAACCCTACAATGAGCAGTTCTTC. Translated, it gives CASSKIAEPYNEQFF.

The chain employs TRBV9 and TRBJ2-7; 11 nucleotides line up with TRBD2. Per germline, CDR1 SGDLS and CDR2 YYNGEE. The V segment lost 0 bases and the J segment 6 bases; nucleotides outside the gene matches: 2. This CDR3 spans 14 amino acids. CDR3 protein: CASSVGGTSGEQYF. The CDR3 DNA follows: TGTGCCAGCAGCGTAGGGGGGACTAGCGGCGAGCAGTACTTC.

The DNA for the CDR3 is TGTGCCAGCAGCACGCCCCACAGGGGGCAGGATTCACCCCTCCACTTT. This translates into CASSTPHRGQDSPLHF. The V and J genes are TRBV21-1 and TRBJ1-6; the D call of TRBD1 is as the table states it, not checked on the DNA. TRBV21-1 is marked as a pseudogene. CDR3 size: 16 residues.

For the CDR3, the DNA is TGTGCCAGCAGCTTGGAGGACAGAGTATATAGCAATCAGCCCCAGCATTTT. Translation gives CASSLEDRVYSNQPQHF. The rearrangement joins TRBV5-8 to TRBJ1-5, with D maybe TRBD1 (6 bases). The germline V gene has CDR1 SGHTS and CDR2 YDEGEE. V was cut by 0 bases and J by 0 bases, with 13 bases left in between. The CDR3 loop spans 17 amino acids.

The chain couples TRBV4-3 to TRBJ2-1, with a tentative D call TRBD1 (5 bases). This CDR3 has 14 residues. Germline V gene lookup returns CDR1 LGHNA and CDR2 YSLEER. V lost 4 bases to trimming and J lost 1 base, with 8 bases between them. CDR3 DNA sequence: TGCGCCAGCAGCCGGACACTTTCCTACAATGAGCAGTTCTTC. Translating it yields CASSRTLSYNEQFF.

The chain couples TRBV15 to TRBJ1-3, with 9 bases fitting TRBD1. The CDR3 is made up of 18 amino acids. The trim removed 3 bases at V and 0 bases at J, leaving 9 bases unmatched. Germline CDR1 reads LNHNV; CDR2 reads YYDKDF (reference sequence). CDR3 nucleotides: TGTGCCACCAGCAGGCCGAAGGGACAGGGTAACTCTGGAAACACCATATATTTT. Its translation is CATSRPKGQGNSGNTIYF.

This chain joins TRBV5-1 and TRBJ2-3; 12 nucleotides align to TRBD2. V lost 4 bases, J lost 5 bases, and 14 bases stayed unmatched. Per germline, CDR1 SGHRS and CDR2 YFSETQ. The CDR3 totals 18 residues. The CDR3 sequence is CASSATITSGGRKDTQYF. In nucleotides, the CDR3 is TGCGCCAGCAGCGCAACGATTACTAGCGGGGGGAGGAAAGATACGCAGTATTTT.

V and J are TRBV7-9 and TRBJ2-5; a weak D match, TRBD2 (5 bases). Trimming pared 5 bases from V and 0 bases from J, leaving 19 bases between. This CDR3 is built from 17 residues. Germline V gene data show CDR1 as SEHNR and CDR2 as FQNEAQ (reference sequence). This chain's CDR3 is CASSPRGGGGYQETQYF. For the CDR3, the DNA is TGTGCCAGCAGCCCCCGAGGTGGTGGAGGCTACCAAGAGACCCAGTACTTC.

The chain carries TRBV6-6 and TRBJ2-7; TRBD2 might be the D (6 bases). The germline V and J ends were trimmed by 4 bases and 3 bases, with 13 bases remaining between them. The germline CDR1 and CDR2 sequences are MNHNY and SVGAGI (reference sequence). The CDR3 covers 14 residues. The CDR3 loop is CASSSPGLLYEQYF. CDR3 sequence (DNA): TGTGCCAGCAGTTCCCCGGGACTCCTCTACGAGCAGTACTTC.

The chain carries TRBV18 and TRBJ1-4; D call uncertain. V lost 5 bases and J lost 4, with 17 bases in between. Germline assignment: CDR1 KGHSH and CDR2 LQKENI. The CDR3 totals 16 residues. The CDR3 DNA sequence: TGTGCCAGCTCAGCTGGGAGTGTGGGAGTTAATGAAAAACTGTTTTTT. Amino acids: CASSAGSVGVNEKLFF.

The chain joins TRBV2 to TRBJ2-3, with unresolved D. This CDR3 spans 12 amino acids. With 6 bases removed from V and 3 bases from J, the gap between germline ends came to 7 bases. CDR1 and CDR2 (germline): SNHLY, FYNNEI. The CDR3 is CASSKATDTQYF. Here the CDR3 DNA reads TGTGCCAGCAGCAAAGCGACAGATACGCAGTATTTT.

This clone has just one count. DNA for the CDR3: TGTGCCAGCAGTTCCCGGCGGACAGGGGCTCAGCCCCAGCATTTT. Its translation: CASSSRRTGAQPQHF. This chain links TRBV27 with TRBJ1-5, with 9 nucleotides matching TRBD1. CDR1 MNHEY and CDR2 SMNVEV come from the germline V gene (reference sequence). The CDR3 totals 15 residues. V lost 4 bases, J lost 6 bases, and 7 bases stayed unmatched.

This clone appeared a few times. In DNA form, the CDR3 reads TGTGCCAGCAGCGCCCGAGGAGGGGGGGGTGAAGAGACCCAGTACTTC. Its translation is CASSARGGGGEETQYF. V and J are TRBV9 and TRBJ2-5; the D gene is possibly TRBD2 (7 bases). V lost 3 bases to trimming and J lost 3 bases, with 18 bases between them. The CDR3 length is 16 residues. Germline CDR1 is SGDLS and CDR2 is YYNGEE. The variable domain in full, completed from reference TRBV9 and TRBJ2-5, reads DSGVTQTPKHLITATGQRVTLRCSPRSGDLSVYWYQQSLDQGLQFLIQYYNGEERAKGNILERFSAQQFPDLHSELNLSSLELGDSALYFCASSARGGGGEETQYFGPGTRLLVL.

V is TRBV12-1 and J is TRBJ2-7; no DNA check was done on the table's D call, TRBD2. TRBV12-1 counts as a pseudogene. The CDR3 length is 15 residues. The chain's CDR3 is CASSWGRERAYEQYF. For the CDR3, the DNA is TGTGCCAGCAGCTGGGGGCGGGAGAGGGCCTACGAGCAGTACTTC.

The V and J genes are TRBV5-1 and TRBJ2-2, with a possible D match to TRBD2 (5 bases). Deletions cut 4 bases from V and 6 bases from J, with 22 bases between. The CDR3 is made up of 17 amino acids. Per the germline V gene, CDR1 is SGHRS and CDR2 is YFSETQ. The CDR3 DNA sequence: TGCGCCAGCAGCCCCTTACCAAGCGGAGACGGGTCCGGGGAGCTGTTTTTT. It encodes CASSPLPSGDGSGELFF.

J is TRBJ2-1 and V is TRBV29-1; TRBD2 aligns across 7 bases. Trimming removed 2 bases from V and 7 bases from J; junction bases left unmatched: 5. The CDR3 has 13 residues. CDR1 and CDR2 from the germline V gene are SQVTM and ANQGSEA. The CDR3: CSVEWGGRNEQFF. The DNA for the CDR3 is TGCAGCGTTGAATGGGGCGGGAGAAATGAGCAGTTCTTC.

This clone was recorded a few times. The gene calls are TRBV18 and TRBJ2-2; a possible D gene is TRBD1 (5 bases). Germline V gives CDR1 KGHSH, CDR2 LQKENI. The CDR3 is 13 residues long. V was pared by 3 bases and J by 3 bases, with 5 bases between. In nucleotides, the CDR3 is TGTGCCAGCTCACCCAGGGACACCGGGGAGCTGTTTTTT. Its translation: CASSPRDTGELFF.

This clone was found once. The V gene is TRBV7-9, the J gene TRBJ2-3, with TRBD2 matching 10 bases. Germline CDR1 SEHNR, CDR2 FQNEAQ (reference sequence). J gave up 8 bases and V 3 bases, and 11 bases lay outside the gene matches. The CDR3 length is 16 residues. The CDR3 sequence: CASSFTLAGGQRTQYF. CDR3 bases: TGTGCCAGCAGCTTTACCTTAGCGGGGGGACAGCGTACGCAGTATTTT.

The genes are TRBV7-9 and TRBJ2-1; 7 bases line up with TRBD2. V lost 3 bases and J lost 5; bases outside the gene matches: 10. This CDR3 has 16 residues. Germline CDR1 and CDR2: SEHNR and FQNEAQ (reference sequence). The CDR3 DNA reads TGTGCCAGCAGCTTCCCCCCCGGGACTACCAACAATGAGCAGTTCTTC. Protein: CASSFPPGTTNNEQFF.

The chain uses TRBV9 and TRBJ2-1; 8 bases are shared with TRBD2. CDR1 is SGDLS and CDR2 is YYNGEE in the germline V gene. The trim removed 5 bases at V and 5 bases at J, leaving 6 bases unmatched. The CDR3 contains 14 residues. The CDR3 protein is CASSGGGPNNEQFF. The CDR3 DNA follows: TGTGCCAGCAGTGGCGGGGGGCCTAACAATGAGCAGTTCTTC. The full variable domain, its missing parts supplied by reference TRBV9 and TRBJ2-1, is DSGVTQTPKHLITATGQRVTLRCSPRSGDLSVYWYQQSLDQGLQFLIQYYNGEERAKGNILERFSAQQFPDLHSELNLSSLELGDSALYFCASSGGGPNNEQFFGPGTRLTVL.

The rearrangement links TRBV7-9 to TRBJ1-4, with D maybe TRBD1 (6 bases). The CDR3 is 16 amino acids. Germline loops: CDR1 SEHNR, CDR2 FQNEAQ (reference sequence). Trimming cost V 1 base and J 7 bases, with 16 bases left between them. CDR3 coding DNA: TGTGCCAGCAGCTTAGAGGTTGCAGGGGAGAGTGAAAAACTGTTTTTT. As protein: CASSLEVAGESEKLFF.